This T cell receptor beta chain was profiled in a study of cytomegalovirus exposure and HLA in healthy donors. Both 60 Vbeta primers and 13 Jbeta primers went into the PCR. The data were produced by immunoSEQ multiplex PCR, yet TCRdb's version contains in-frame clones alone and is incomplete. The table includes 85,000 to 100,000 clones, around four fifths detected once. Concerning this clone itself: As yet, its antigen is unknown.

Study outcomes and limitations: In a later analysis, TCR beta V- and J-gene trimming was associated with a missense DCLRE1C variant. Despite most TCR sequences being rare, some public TCRs occurred in many donors. Researchers counted 180 or so TCR beta chains as cytomegalovirus-associated.

Germline loops: CDR1 SGHRS, CDR2 YFSETQ. This CDR3 contains 15 residues. V lost 0 bases, J lost 4 bases, and 13 bases lay in between. This chain uses TRBV5-1 with TRBJ1-2, with a tentative D call TRBD1 (5 bases). The sequencing sample was made of PBMCs. This receptor was identified in a female donor in good health and CMV-seropositive. As DNA, the CDR3 is TGCGCCAGCAGCTTGGAGGGCAGGGAGGCCTATGGCTACACCTTC. It encodes CASSLEGREAYGYTF.